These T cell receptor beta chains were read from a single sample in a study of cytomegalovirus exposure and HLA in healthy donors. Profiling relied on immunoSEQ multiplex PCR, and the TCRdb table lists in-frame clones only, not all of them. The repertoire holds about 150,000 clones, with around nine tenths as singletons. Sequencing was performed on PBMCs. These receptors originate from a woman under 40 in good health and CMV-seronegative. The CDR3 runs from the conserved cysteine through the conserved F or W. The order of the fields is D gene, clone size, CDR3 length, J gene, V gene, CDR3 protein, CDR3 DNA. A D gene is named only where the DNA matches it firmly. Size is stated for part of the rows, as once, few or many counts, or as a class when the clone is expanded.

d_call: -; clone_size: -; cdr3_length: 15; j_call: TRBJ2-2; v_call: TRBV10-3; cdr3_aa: CAISGVDSYTGELFF; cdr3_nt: TGTGCCATCAGTGGAGTTGACAGCTACACCGGGGAGCTGTTTTTT
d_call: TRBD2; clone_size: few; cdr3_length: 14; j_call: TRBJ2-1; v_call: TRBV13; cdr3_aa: CASSRAGASNEQFF; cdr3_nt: TGTGCCAGCAGCCGAGCGGGAGCTAGCAATGAGCAGTTCTTC
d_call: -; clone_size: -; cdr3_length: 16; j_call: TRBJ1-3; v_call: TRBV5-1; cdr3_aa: CASSSGTATSGNTIYF; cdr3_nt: TGCGCCAGCAGTTCCGGGACTGCCACCTCTGGAAACACCATATATTTT
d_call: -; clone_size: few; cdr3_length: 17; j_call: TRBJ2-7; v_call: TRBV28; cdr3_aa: CASSFLFPGGADHEQYF; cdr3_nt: TGTGCCAGCAGTTTCCTTTTTCCAGGAGGGGCCGACCACGAGCAGTACTTC
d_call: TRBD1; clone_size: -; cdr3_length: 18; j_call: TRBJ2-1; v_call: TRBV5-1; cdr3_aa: CASSFPASGQGSYNEQFF; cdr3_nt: TGCGCCAGCAGCTTTCCGGCATCGGGACAGGGCTCCTACAATGAGCAGTTCTTC
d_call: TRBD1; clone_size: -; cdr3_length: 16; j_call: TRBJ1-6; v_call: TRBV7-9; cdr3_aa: CASSLAGTGSNSPLHF; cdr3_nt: TGTGCCAGCAGCTTAGCCGGGACAGGGTCCAATTCACCCCTCCACTTT
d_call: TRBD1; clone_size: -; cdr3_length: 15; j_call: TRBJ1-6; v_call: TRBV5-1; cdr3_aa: CASSLAATGPSPLHF; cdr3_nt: TGCGCCAGCAGCTTGGCCGCGACAGGGCCTTCACCCCTCCACTTT
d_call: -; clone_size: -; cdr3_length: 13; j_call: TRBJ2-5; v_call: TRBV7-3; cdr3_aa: CASSPGVQETQYF; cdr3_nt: TGTGCCAGCAGCCCAGGGGTGCAAGAGACCCAGTACTTC
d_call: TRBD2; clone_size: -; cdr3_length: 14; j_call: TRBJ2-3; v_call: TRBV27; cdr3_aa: CASSPGGAIDTQYF; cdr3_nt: TGTGCCAGCAGTCCCGGGGGGGCCATAGATACGCAGTATTTT
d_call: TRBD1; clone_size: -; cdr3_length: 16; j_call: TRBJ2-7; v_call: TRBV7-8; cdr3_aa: CASSLGTRGSSYEQYF; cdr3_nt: TGTGCCAGCAGCTTAGGCACCAGGGGGAGCTCCTACGAGCAGTACTTC
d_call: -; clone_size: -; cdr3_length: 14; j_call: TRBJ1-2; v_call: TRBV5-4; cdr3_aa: CASSFVQANYGYTF; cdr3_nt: TGTGCCAGCAGCTTCGTGCAGGCTAACTATGGCTACACCTTC
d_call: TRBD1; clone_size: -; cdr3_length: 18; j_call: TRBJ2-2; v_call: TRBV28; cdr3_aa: CASSLRTGAAANTGELFF; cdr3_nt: TGTGCCAGCAGTTTAAGGACAGGGGCGGCCGCGAACACCGGGGAGCTGTTTTTT
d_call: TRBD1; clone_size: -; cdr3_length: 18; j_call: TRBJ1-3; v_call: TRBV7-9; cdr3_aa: CSSSFHRTGLTSGNTIYF; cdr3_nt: TGTTCCAGCAGTTTCCACCGGACAGGGCTGACCTCTGGAAACACCATATATTTT
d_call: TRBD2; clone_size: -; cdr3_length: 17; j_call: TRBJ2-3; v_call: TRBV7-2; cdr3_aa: CASSWLAGVLHTDTQYF; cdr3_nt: TGTGCCAGCTCTTGGCTAGCGGGGGTTTTACACACAGATACGCAGTATTTT
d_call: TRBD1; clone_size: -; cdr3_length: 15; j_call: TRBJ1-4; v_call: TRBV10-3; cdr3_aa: CAISGGQGQDEKLFF; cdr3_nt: TGTGCCATCAGTGGGGGACAGGGCCAGGATGAAAAACTGTTTTTT
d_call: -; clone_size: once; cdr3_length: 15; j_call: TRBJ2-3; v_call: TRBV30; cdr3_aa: CAWDEVGGDTDTQYF; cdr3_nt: TGTGCCTGGGATGAAGTGGGGGGAGACACAGATACGCAGTATTTT
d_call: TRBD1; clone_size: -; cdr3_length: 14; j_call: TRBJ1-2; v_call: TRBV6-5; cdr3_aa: CASSDRELNYGYTF; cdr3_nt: TGTGCCAGCAGTGACAGGGAGTTAAACTATGGCTACACCTTC
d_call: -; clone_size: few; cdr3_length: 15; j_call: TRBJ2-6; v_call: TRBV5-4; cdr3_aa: CASSQEEGGANVLTF; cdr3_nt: TGCGCCAGCAGCCAAGAAGAGGGTGGGGCCAACGTCCTGACTTTC
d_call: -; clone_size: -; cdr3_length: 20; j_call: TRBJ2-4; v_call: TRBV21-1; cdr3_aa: CASSPRMSGTPGIAKNIQYF; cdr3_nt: TGTGCCAGCAGCCCCCGCATGAGCGGGACACCCGGGATAGCCAAAAACATTCAGTACTTC
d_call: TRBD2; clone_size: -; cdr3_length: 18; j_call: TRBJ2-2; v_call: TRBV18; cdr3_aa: CASSPPRLAGDTTGELFF; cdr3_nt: TGTGCCAGCTCACCCCCTAGGCTAGCGGGAGATACCACCGGGGAGCTGTTTTTT
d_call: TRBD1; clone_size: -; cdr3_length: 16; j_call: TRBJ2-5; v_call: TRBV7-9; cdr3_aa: CSSSRLMGTGKETQYF; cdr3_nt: TGTTCCAGCAGCCGTTTAATGGGGACAGGGAAAGAGACCCAGTACTTC
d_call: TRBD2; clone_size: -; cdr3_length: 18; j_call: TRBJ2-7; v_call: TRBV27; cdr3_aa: CASSLSVRERGSPYEQYF; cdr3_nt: TGTGCCAGCAGTTTATCGGTGCGGGAGAGGGGCAGCCCCTACGAGCAGTACTTC
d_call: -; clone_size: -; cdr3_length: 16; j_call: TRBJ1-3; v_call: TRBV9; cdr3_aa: CASSVDNRFSGNTIYF; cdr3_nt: TGTGCCAGCAGCGTAGATAACAGATTCTCTGGAAACACCATATATTTT
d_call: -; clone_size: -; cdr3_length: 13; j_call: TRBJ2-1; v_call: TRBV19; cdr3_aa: CASSPTRLERKIF; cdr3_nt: TGTGCCAGTAGTCCCACTCGACTAGAAAGGAAAATCTTC
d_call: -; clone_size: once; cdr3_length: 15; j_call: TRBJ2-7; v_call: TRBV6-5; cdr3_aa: CASSYSPTSSYEQYF; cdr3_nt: TGTGCCAGCAGTTACTCACCCACGAGCTCCTACGAGCAGTACTTC
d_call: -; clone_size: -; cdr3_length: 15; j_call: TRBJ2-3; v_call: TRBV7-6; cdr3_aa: CASSLAPRSADTQYF; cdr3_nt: TGTGCCAGCAGCTTAGCGCCGCGGAGCGCAGATACGCAGTATTTT
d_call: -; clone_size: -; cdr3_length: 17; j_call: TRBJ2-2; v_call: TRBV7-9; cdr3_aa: CSSSSLWRDSSTGELFF; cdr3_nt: TGTTCCAGCAGCTCCTTGTGGAGGGACTCGAGCACCGGGGAGCTGTTTTTT
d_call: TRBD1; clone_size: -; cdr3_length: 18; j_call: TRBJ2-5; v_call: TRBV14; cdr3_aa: CASSQDPWQGAKRETQYF; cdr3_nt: TGTGCCAGCAGCCAAGATCCGTGGCAGGGGGCAAAGAGGGAGACCCAGTACTTC
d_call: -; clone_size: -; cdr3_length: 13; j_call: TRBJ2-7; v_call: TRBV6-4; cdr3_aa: CASSDFSGSEQYF; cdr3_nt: TGTGCCAGCAGTGACTTTTCGGGTTCCGAGCAGTACTTC
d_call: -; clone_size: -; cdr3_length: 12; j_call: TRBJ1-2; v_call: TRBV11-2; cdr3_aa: CASSSINYGYTF; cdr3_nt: TGTGCCAGCAGCTCAATTAACTATGGCTACACCTTC
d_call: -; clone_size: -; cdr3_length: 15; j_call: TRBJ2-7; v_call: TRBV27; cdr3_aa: CASSLSGLGHYEQYF; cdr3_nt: TGTGCCAGCAGTTTATCGGGACTGGGTCACTACGAGCAGTACTTC
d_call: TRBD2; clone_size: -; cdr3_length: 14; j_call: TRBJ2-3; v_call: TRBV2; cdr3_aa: CASSVLAGVETQYF; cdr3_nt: TGTGCCAGCAGTGTACTAGCGGGAGTAGAGACGCAGTATTTT
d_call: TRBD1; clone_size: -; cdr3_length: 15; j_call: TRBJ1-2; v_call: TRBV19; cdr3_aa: CASSVQGLIPYGYTF; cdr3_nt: TGTGCCAGTAGTGTACAGGGGCTAATCCCATATGGCTACACCTTC
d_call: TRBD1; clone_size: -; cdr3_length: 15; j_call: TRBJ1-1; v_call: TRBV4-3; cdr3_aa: CASSRDRVTNTEAFF; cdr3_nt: TGCGCCAGCAGCCGAGACAGGGTGACGAACACTGAAGCTTTCTTT
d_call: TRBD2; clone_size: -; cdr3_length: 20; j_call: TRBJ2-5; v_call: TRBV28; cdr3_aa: CASSLLFRGKRGNQGETQYF; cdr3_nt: TGTGCCAGCAGTTTATTATTCCGGGGAAAGCGGGGAAACCAGGGAGAGACCCAGTACTTC
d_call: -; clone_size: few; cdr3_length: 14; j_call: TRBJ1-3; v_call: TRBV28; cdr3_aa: CASNRRSSGNTIYF; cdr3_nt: TGTGCCAGCAACAGGCGATCCTCTGGAAACACCATATATTTT
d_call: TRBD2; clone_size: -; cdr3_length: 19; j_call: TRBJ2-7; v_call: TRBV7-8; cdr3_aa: CASSPHSGLAGGPEDEQYF; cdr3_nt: TGTGCCAGCAGCCCCCATTCGGGACTAGCGGGGGGACCTGAGGACGAGCAGTACTTC
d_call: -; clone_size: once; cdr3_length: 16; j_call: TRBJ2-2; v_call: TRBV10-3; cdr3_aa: CAISDQGGVYTGELFF; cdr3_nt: TGTGCCATCAGTGATCAGGGGGGAGTTTACACCGGGGAGCTGTTTTTT
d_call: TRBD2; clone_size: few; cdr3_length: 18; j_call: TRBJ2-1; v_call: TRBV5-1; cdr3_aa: CASRYTGTSGISYNEQFF; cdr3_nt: TGCGCCAGCAGATATACCGGGACTAGCGGGATCTCCTACAATGAGCAGTTCTTC
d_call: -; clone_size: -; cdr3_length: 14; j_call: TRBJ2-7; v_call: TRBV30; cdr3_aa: CACSRVGYSYEQYF; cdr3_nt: TGTGCCTGTTCGCGGGTCGGCTACTCCTACGAGCAGTACTTC